This entry is about one T cell receptor beta chain. Its recognized antigen is unknown. Base qualities were left out, and no much larger clone turns up one base away. This sample is drawn from a study of vaccination effects on CD4 cells after COVID-19 (dated by TCRdb to 2021 to 2024). About the full investigation: Two doses of either the BNT162b2 or the mRNA-1273 mRNA SARS-CoV-2 vaccine were administered to participants. A total of nine to ten COVID-19 convalescent patients and 4 SARS-CoV-2-naive healthy vaccine recipients were included in the full study. Cultures from other donors in the study were sequenced using the Oncomine TCR Beta short-read assay on an Illumina iSeq 100. In two convalescent patients, pre-vaccine samples were collected 16 days and one week ahead of the first dose, 142 and 148 days after COVID-19 diagnosis. SARS-CoV-2 spike-specific CD4+ TCR repertoires were compared before and after mRNA vaccination in COVID-19 convalescent patients and in infection-naive vaccine recipients. The full study reports these points: Marked clonal contraction was observed in both infection-induced and vaccine-induced clones at late post-vaccination timepoints, consistent with waning T cell responses. In convalescent patients, the post-vaccine spike-reactive repertoire consisted mainly of new vaccine-induced clones, largely distinct from infection-induced clones. The study was limited by a small number of convalescent patients and lacked early post-infection timepoints.

Library method: the immunoSEQ multiplex PCR assay. DNA from the cultured and isolated CD4+ T cells underwent TCR beta CDR3 sequencing. The authors processed their data as follows. Non-productive TCR sequences were removed, reads were trimmed to the CDR3 region, and CDR3s of at least 7 amino acids were retained. The MANAFEST web app was used to pick out antigen-specific clonotypes by comparing their expansion in peptide wells with that in reference cultures. To be called positive, a clone needed expansion at FDR<0.05 compared with the reference and with all other wells, an odds ratio greater than 5, and a frequency greater than 0.1% in two replicate wells. A clonotype was defined as cross-reactive if the clonotype was significantly expanded both in SARS-CoV-2 spike wells and in at least one common cold coronavirus spike condition. CDR3 similarity was assessed by Levenshtein distance using the stringdist R package, and unrooted trees were constructed with ape in R 3.6.1. What TCRdb holds here is the immuneACCESS table cut down to in-frame rearrangements. Part of the clones is not present; checked against another copy, under half of the missing clones reflect an unresolved V gene, and the others are unexplained. The V and J calls and clone size are taken from that table; D and trimming were inferred from the DNA. Across this sample there are about 27,000 clones, with roughly 74% seen only once. The ten largest clones take up 15% to 20% of the sample.

CDR1 and CDR2 are drawn from the germline V gene: SQVTM, ANQGSEA. The germline V end is reduced by 3 bases and the J end by 6 bases; junction bases left unmatched: 7. From the cysteine up to the phenylalanine, the CDR3 has a length of 13 residues. Only CDR3 DNA remains: 39 bases, in frame from the first base. In the ViraFEST assay, PBMC were stimulated with viral peptide pools, and TCR sequencing was then used to find antigen-specific CD4+ T cell clonotypes based on their expansion. After less than eleven days of culture, CD4+ T cells were isolated with the EasySep CD4+ T cell isolation kit. Convalescent patients had PCR-confirmed SARS-CoV-2 infection between March and December 2020, before Alpha, Beta and Delta variants emerged in the United States. Around 2 million PBMC per well were cultured in IMDM with 5% human AB serum, roughly 11 IU/ml IL-2 and gentamicin, plus 10 ug/ml peptides. Half of the culture medium was replaced with fresh IL-2-containing medium on days 3 and 7. Each peptide stimulation condition was cultured in triplicate wells unless otherwise noted. Using Ficoll-Paque Plus gradient centrifugation, PBMC were separated from whole blood and then either used fresh or cryopreserved at -140C. Overlapping peptide pools spanned the spike proteins of SARS-CoV-2 and the common cold coronaviruses HCoV-NL63, HCoV-OC43 and HCoV-229E. The QIAamp micro DNA kit was used to extract genomic DNA from the cultured CD4+ T cells.

The starting material was CD4+ T cells from PBMCs cultured with HCoV-NL63 spike peptides, obtained before COVID-19 vaccination. The sample's cell subset or site, from its label and the paper: HCoV-NL63 spike overlapping peptide pool stimulation. The sequence derives from a human donor who had a prior SARS-CoV-2 infection. The V and J genes are TRBV29-1 and TRBJ1-2; 7 central bases correspond to TRBD1. The nucleotides are TGCAGCGTTGAGAAAAACAGGGGAAATGGCTACACCTTC. Its protein is CSVEKNRGNGYTF.